The 15 T cell receptor beta chains given below trace back to one sample, sequenced in a study of response to subunit inactivated influenza vaccine. MiXCR, run by TCRdb on the RT-PCR reads, gives a single entry per CDR3 protein. The data contain just under 550,000 distinct CDR3 sequences, roughly 25% of them singletons. These data were also filed under a second study, of T cells expressing NK-cell markers. That report adds: Production of TCR beta cDNA relied on 5'RACE template switching with UMIs.

The sequenced sample was CD4+ T cells sorted from PBMCs, obtained about 12 days after vaccination. All receptors come from a man over 45 who received an inactivated influenza vaccine.

V gene TRBV20-1 combines with J gene TRBJ2-1; maybe TRBD2 (6 bases). Trimming stripped 3 bases from V and 6 bases from J, with 9 bases between. Germline CDR1 DFQATT, CDR2 SNEGSKA (reference sequence). This CDR3 spans 12 amino acids. CDR3 nucleotide sequence: TGCAGTGCTAGGACTAGGGCCAATGAGCAGTTCTTC. Translation: CSARTRANEQFF.

This clonotype was counted between two and nine times. Its ends do not fully match the called genes, so a read error is possible. The V call is TRBV6-6, the J call TRBJ2-7; D call uncertain. Germline-derived CDR1 and CDR2 are MNHNY and SVGAGI (reference sequence). The CDR3 spans 13 residues. CDR3 protein: CASSDSLTYEQYF. CDR3 coding DNA: TGTGCCAGCAGTGACTCGCTCACCTACGAGCAGTACTTC.

A few counts support this clonotype. DNA for the CDR3: TGTGCCAGCAGCCAAGATCTTGGGTACCCAGGAGCCAAAAACATTCAGTACTTC. Residues: CASSQDLGYPGAKNIQYF. This chain connects TRBV3-1 to TRBJ2-4, with no clear D. Germline V gives CDR1 LGHDT, CDR2 YNNKEL (reference sequence). The CDR3 has 18 amino acids. Between the trimmed V and J ends, which lost 0 bases and 0 bases, there was a span of 15 bases. Variable domain in full (rest from reference TRBV3-1 and TRBJ2-4): DTAVSQTPKYLVTQMGNDKSIKCEQNLGHDTMYWYKQDSKKFLKIMFSYNNKELIINETVPNRFSPKSPDKAHLNLHINSLELGDSAVYFCASSQDLGYPGAKNIQYFGAGTRLSVL.

This chain joins TRBV27 and TRBJ2-3; possible D gene TRBD1, 5 bases. Deletions cut 3 bases from V and 3 bases from J, with 16 bases between. The length of the CDR3 is 16 residues. CDR1 MNHEY and CDR2 SMNVEV come from the germline V gene (reference sequence). The CDR3 protein is CASSFWAGMPTDTQYF. DNA for the CDR3: TGTGCCAGCAGTTTTTGGGCAGGGATGCCGACAGATACGCAGTATTTT.

The chain links TRBV12-3 or TRBV12-4 to TRBJ2-3, with a possible D match to TRBD1 (5 bases). V shed 7 bases and J shed 12 bases, with 14 bases lying between them. This CDR3 contains 11 residues. The DNA of the CDR3 is TGTGCCAGCACTCTGGGGCAATCACAGTATTTT. Its translation: CASTLGQSQYF.

The chain carries TRBV27 and TRBJ2-1; 7 bases map to TRBD2. From germline, CDR1 is MNHEY and CDR2 SMNVEV (reference sequence). The V and J ends lost 3 bases and 8 bases, in that order; junction bases with no gene match: 10. The CDR3 consists of 15 residues. CDR3 residues: CASSFGGRLSDEQFF. The CDR3 DNA reads TGTGCCAGCAGTTTTGGCGGGAGATTGAGCGATGAGCAGTTCTTC.

The rearrangement uses TRBV6-5 and TRBJ1-6, with TRBD1 as a possible D gene (5 bases). The CDR3 runs 14 residues. V was clipped by 2 bases and J by 15 bases, with 17 bases between them. CDR1 MNHEY and CDR2 SVGAGI come from the germline V gene. This CDR3 reads CASSYQGENLLLHF. DNA of the CDR3: TGTGCCAGCAGTTACCAGGGAGAGAATTTACTCCTCCACTTT.

This chain uses TRBV7-2 with TRBJ2-5; D possibly uses TRBD1 or TRBD2 (5 bases each). Trimming left V 5 bases short and J 5 bases short, with 18 bases between. Germline V gene data show CDR1 as SGHTA and CDR2 as FQGNSA. The CDR3 runs 15 residues. The CDR3 protein is CASSITLGTGETQYF. The CDR3 DNA is TGTGCCAGCAGCATTACTTTGGGGACCGGGGAGACCCAGTACTTC.

This clonotype was counted a few times. The V call is TRBV20-1, the J call TRBJ2-3; D ambiguous. Trimming took 6 bases from V and 0 from J, leaving 10 bases between them. The CDR3 loop spans 13 amino acids. CDR1 and CDR2 (germline): DFQATT, SNEGSKA (reference sequence). The CDR3 here is CSAPKLSTDTQYF. CDR3 nucleotide sequence: TGCAGTGCCCCCAAACTAAGCACAGATACGCAGTATTTT.

This chain connects TRBV6-1 to TRBJ2-2, with D maybe TRBD1 (6 bases). This CDR3 region has 15 residues. Trimming removed 5 bases from V and 0 bases from J, with 10 bases in between. Germline values: CDR1 MNHNS, CDR2 SASEGT. CDR3 bases: TGTGCCAGCAGTCTCCAGGGGACGAACACCGGGGAGCTGTTTTTT. Residues: CASSLQGTNTGELFF.

The rearrangement links TRBV4-2 to TRBJ2-2; D not resolved. The V and J ends lost 6 bases and 2 bases respectively, with 7 bases between them. The V gene's germline CDR1 is LGHNA and CDR2 YNFKEQ. CDR3 length: 13 residues. The DNA of the CDR3 is TGTGCCAGCAGTCGCGAAAACACCGGGGAGCTGTTTTTT. Protein: CASSRENTGELFF.

This chain links TRBV7-2 with TRBJ2-5; 10 nucleotides align to TRBD2. Germline CDR1 SGHTA, CDR2 FQGNSA. Germline trimming cut 6 bases from V and 4 bases from J; bases unmatched to any gene: 11. The CDR3 loop spans 16 amino acids. This CDR3 reads CASSQKPAGGGETQYF. The CDR3 DNA follows: TGTGCCAGCAGTCAAAAACCAGCGGGAGGGGGAGAGACCCAGTACTTC. The whole variable domain, filled in from reference TRBV7-2 and TRBJ2-5, reads GAGVSQSPSNKVTEKGKDVELRCDPISGHTALYWYRQSLGQGLEFLIYFQGNSAPDKSGLPSDRFSAERTGGSVSTLTIQRTQQEDSAVYLCASSQKPAGGGETQYFGPGTRLLVL.

The table lists this clonotype with a few counts. V usage is TRBV20-1 and J usage is TRBJ1-2; D is unclear. The CDR3 length is 12 residues. Germline V gene sequence: CDR1 DFQATT, CDR2 SNEGSKA (reference sequence). The ends were cut back, 4 bases at V and 0 bases at J, with 6 bases in the middle. As DNA, the CDR3 is TGCAGTGCTAATCAGGCTAACTATGGCTACACCTTC. This codes for CSANQANYGYTF.

This clonotype was detected many times. V is TRBV2 and J is TRBJ2-1; D remains unclear. Trimming left V 4 bases short and J 2 bases short, with 6 bases between. Per germline, CDR1 SNHLY and CDR2 FYNNEI. There are 13 residues in the CDR3. The CDR3 here is CASSVDTYNEQFF. The CDR3 DNA reads as TGTGCCAGCAGTGTAGACACCTACAATGAGCAGTTCTTC. The full variable domain, completed using reference TRBV2 and TRBJ2-1, is EPEVTQTPSHQVTQMGQEVILRCVPISNHLYFYWYRQILGQKVEFLVSFYNNEISEKSEIFDDQFSVERPDGSNFTLKIRSTKLEDSAMYFCASSVDTYNEQFFGPGTRLTVL.

The chain employs TRBV20-1 and TRBJ2-5; 9 bases fit TRBD1. V lost 3 bases and J lost 5; bases outside the gene matches: 7. The CDR3 runs 14 residues. The germline V gene has CDR1 DFQATT and CDR2 SNEGSKA (reference sequence). The CDR3 spells CSASRGTGYETQYF. CDR3 nucleotides: TGCAGTGCTAGCCGCGGGACAGGGTATGAGACCCAGTACTTC.